This T cell receptor beta chain derives from a study of blood T cells in healthy people across ages. Study observations and caveats: PBMCs were not sorted, which prevented a conclusive comparison of naive versus antigen-experienced cells. The study found more naive CD4+ cells and higher diversity in long-lived than aged donors.

The germline gives CDR1 SGDLS, CDR2 YYNGEE. CDR3 length: 15 amino acids. The V gene lost 2 bases and the J gene lost 4 bases, with 16 bases spanning the gap. Together with a sample-barcoded 5' primer, a J-beta primer mix was included in a second PCR lasting about 6 to 11 cycles. There were at least 3 million CDR3-containing paired-end reads obtained from each sample. TCRdb independently ran MiXCR on the 5' RACE reads; one entry per CDR3 protein. The sample holds about 770,000 distinct CDR3 sequences, under 55% seen once. Individuals who donated were healthy Caucasians from Russia aged 6 to 90. A note on this clonotype: Its antigen remains unidentified.

The chain carries TRBV9 and TRBJ2-7, with a tentative D call TRBD1 (6 bases). This receptor was identified in a man in his 60s in good health. The sequenced material came from blood. As DNA, the CDR3 is TGTGCCAGCAGCGTGGAGCCGGGACACAGATACGAGCAGTACTTC. Residues: CASSVEPGHRYEQYF.